Shown below are 4 T cell receptor beta chains from a single sample sequenced in a study of T cell responses to AZD1222 COVID-19 vaccine (dated by TCRdb to the early 2020s). Taken with the paper, the label for time point translates to: baseline before first vaccination. Library preparation used the immunoSEQ multiplex PCR assay. TCRdb stores this immuneACCESS table with in-frame sequences only. Part of the clones is absent; in the studies checked, under half of the shortfall reflects unresolved V genes, and no reason is known for the rest. Across this sample there are 120,000 or so clones, with roughly 90% seen only once. The biggest ten clones account for approximately 2.8% of the sample. The material sequenced was peripheral blood, taken on day 0 of AZD1222 vaccination. Receptor source: an adult in good health.

The chain has TRBV6-5 and TRBJ1-4; 7 nucleotides line up with TRBD1. This CDR3 spans 14 amino acids. V was pared by 6 bases and J by 6 bases, with 7 bases of the junction left unmatched. CDR1 and CDR2 from the germline V gene are MNHEY and SVGAGI. Here the CDR3 reads CASRRQGGYEKLFF. CDR3 DNA sequence: TGTGCCAGCAGGAGACAGGGTGGCTATGAAAAACTGTTTTTT.

This sequence joins TRBV14 and TRBJ2-5; 11 bases line up with TRBD2. This CDR3 spans 15 amino acids. Germline CDR1 is SGHDN and CDR2 is FVKESK. Trimming removed 1 base from V and 6 bases from J; junction bases left unmatched: 4. CDR3 sequence (DNA): TGTGCCAGCAGCCAAGTAGCGGGAGGGCCGCAGACCCAGTACTTC. It is translated as CASSQVAGGPQTQYF.

The V call is TRBV27, the J call TRBJ2-7; weak D call: TRBD2 (6 bases). Looked up from germline, CDR1 is MNHEY and CDR2 is SMNVEV (reference sequence). Trimming left V 3 bases short and J 4 bases short, with 13 bases between. The CDR3 is made up of 14 amino acids. DNA for the CDR3: TGTGCCAGCAGTTTTACGGGAGAGATTTACGAGCAGTACTTC. It encodes CASSFTGEIYEQYF.

DNA for the CDR3: TGTGCCAGCAGCATCGGGGGCAGGGCCGATCAGCCCCAGCATTTT. Translation: CASSIGGRADQPQHF. The J gene is TRBJ1-5, the V gene TRBV9, with TRBD1 as a possible D gene (6 bases). The CDR3 is 15 residues long. Trimming left V 4 bases short and J 5 bases short, with 16 bases between. The germline V gene encodes CDR1 SGDLS and CDR2 YYNGEE.